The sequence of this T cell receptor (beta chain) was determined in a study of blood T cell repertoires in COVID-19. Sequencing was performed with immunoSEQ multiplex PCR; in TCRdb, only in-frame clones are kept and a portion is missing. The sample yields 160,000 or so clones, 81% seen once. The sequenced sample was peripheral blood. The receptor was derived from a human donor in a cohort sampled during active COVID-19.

CDR3 nucleotide sequence: TGTGCCAGCAGCGGCGGACAGGGACCTCGCAATGAGCAGTTCTTC. Its protein product is CASSGGQGPRNEQFF. The J gene is TRBJ2-1, the V gene TRBV5-4, with 8 positions matching TRBD1. The germline V gene encodes CDR1 SGHNT and CDR2 YYREEE (reference sequence). The CDR3 extends over 15 amino acids. J was trimmed by 6 bases and V by 4 bases; bases with no gene match: 9. Full variable domain (missing parts from reference TRBV5-4 and TRBJ2-1): ETGVTQSPTHLIKTRGQQVTLRCSSQSGHNTVSWYQQALGQGPQFIFQYYREEENGRGNFPPRFSGLQFPNYSSELNVNALELDDSALYLCASSGGQGPRNEQFFGPGTRLTVL.